Sequencing of this T cell receptor (beta chain) was carried out in a study of shared clonotypes between healthy human individuals. Study-wide context: Used for every donor were three CD4 naive, three CD4 memory, two CD8 naive and one CD8 memory plate.

The authors' processing: Filtering of immunoSEQ junctional sequences could not match full-length read filtering. Sequencing used immunoSEQ multiplex PCR; TCRdb keeps in-frame clones, though not all of them. The V and J calls and clone size come from that table; D and trimming were worked out from the DNA. The sample has about 580,000 clones; roughly 98% are singletons. Looked up from germline, CDR1 is SGHVS and CDR2 is FQNEAQ. Between the trimmed V and J ends, which lost 5 bases and 0 bases, there was a span of 20 bases. The CDR3 covers 18 residues. A word on this clone: Its cognate antigen is unknown.

Naive CD8 populations comprised CD45RO-negative cells positively selected for CCR7, excluding terminally differentiated effector memory CD45RA+ cells. Findings and limits, study-wide: In general, naive subsets displayed greater estimated richness than memory subsets did. Some clonotypes were shared by all four sorted-subset donors, while others were not shared. The non-shared ones had lower generation probabilities than the shared ones.

The chain links TRBV7-8 to TRBJ2-1, with D hard to call. This TCR was recovered from a man aged 25-45 years in good health. Sequencing was carried out using naive CD8+ T cells sorted from blood. The chain's CDR3 is CASSPSLGGVDSYNEQFF. CDR3 bases: TGTGCCAGCAGCCCAAGTCTGGGCGGCGTCGACTCCTACAATGAGCAGTTCTTC.